Following are 25 T cell receptor beta chains from one sample sequenced in a study of blood T cell repertoires in COVID-19. Profiling relied on immunoSEQ multiplex PCR, and the TCRdb table lists in-frame clones only, not all of them. The top ten clones hold 4% to 5% of a sample with under 300,000 clones, roughly 89% of them seen once. Sequencing was done on a sample of peripheral blood. These receptors originate from a woman aged 40 to 49 who had recovered from COVID-19.

This clone was counted a few times. The V call is TRBV9, the J call TRBJ2-1, with TRBD2 matching over 12 bases. This CDR3 is built from 15 residues. V lost 4 bases and J lost 8; bases outside the gene matches: 7. CDR1 is SGDLS and CDR2 is YYNGEE in the germline V gene. The CDR3 spells CASSQGTSGFYEQFF. The CDR3 bases are TGTGCCAGCAGCCAAGGGACTAGCGGGTTCTATGAGCAGTTCTTC.

In nucleotides, the CDR3 is TGTGCCACCAGTGTAGCCTCAACAGGGGCCGGGGCCAACGTCCTGACTTTC. Residues: CATSVASTGAGANVLTF. J is TRBJ2-6 and V is TRBV24-1, with 7 bases lining up with TRBD1. The CDR3 has 17 amino acids. V dropped 5 bases and J dropped 4; count of bases not matched to a gene: 10. Germline V gene sequence: CDR1 KGHDR, CDR2 SFDVKD.

The chain links TRBV27 to TRBJ2-1; D is unresolved. Germline V lookup: CDR1 MNHEY, CDR2 SMNVEV (reference sequence). Trimming removed 0 bases at V and 2 bases at J, with 5 bases between. This CDR3 is 14 amino acids long. The CDR3 protein is CASSLSVAYNEQFF. The CDR3 region has the DNA TGTGCCAGCAGTTTATCGGTAGCCTACAATGAGCAGTTCTTC.

The genes are TRBV5-5 and TRBJ1-2; TRBD1 matches 12 bases. Looked up from germline, CDR1 is SGHKS and CDR2 is YYEKEE (reference sequence). There are 18 residues in the CDR3. J was trimmed by 6 bases and V by 2 bases; bases with no gene match: 14. The CDR3 sequence is CASSFLMGQGARFNGYTF. CDR3 in DNA: TGTGCCAGCAGCTTTCTCATGGGACAGGGGGCGCGGTTCAATGGCTACACCTTC.

This rearrangement joins TRBV10-2 to TRBJ2-5, with TRBD2 matching 13 bases. The CDR3 consists of 16 residues. The V segment lost 6 bases and the J segment 1 base; nucleotides outside the gene matches: 5. The germline V gene encodes CDR1 WSHSY and CDR2 SAAADI. The CDR3 here is CASRARLAGGQETQYF. DNA of the CDR3: TGCGCCAGCAGAGCCCGACTAGCGGGGGGCCAAGAGACCCAGTACTTC.

V and J are TRBV28 and TRBJ1-2, with D possibly matching TRBD1 (6 bases). Germline V lookup: CDR1 MDHEN, CDR2 SYDVKM. V was shortened by 1 base and J by 5 bases, with 11 bases between the two germline ends. This CDR3 spans 14 amino acids. As DNA, the CDR3 is TGTGCCAGCAGTTTATCAACCCAGGGGTATGGCTACACCTTC. This translates into CASSLSTQGYGYTF.

V is TRBV5-1 and J is TRBJ2-3, with a tentative D call TRBD1 (5 bases). CDR1 is SGHRS, CDR2 YFSETQ, per germline. The CDR3 contains 14 residues. Trimming shortened V by 0 bases and J by 4 bases, and 9 bases separated the two germline ends. The CDR3 bases are TGCGCCAGCAGCTTGGCCGAACAGGCAGATACGCAGTATTTT. Protein sequence: CASSLAEQADTQYF. The full variable domain, rest sourced from reference TRBV5-1 and TRBJ2-3, is KAGVTQTPRYLIKTRGQQVTLSCSPISGHRSVSWYQQTPGQGLQFLFEYFSETQRNKGNFPGRFSGRQFSNSRSEMNVSTLELGDSALYLCASSLAEQADTQYFGPGTRLTVL.

This clone appeared a single time. The chain has TRBV28 and TRBJ1-5; D possibly corresponds to TRBD1 (5 bases). With 2 bases removed from V and 5 bases from J, the gap between germline ends came to 10 bases. Looked up from germline, CDR1 is MDHEN and CDR2 is SYDVKM. This CDR3 comprises 14 residues. The CDR3 here is CASSLLQGDQPQHF. DNA for the CDR3: TGTGCCAGCAGTTTACTGCAGGGCGATCAGCCCCAGCATTTT.

This clone was observed a single time. The rearrangement joins TRBV11-2 to TRBJ2-1; 9 nucleotides align to TRBD2. V shed 4 bases and J 9 bases; nucleotides not matched to a gene: 13. Germline lookup yields CDR1 SGHAT and CDR2 FQNNGV. The CDR3 is 16 amino acids. The CDR3 nucleotides read TGTGCCAGCAGCTCCCGCGGCGGGAGGGCATCTGGTGAGCAGTTCTTC. Translating gives CASSSRGGRASGEQFF.

This clone has at least ten counts. The sample holds other DNA sequences that translate to the same CDR3. V gene TRBV5-1 combines with J gene TRBJ1-5, with D unresolved. The V end was cut by 0 bases, the J end by 4 bases, with 8 bases between. This CDR3 has 14 amino acids. The germline V gene encodes CDR1 SGHRS and CDR2 YFSETQ. The CDR3 loop reads CASSLGDGNQPQHF. CDR3 nucleotides: TGCGCCAGCAGCTTGGGAGACGGGAATCAGCCCCAGCATTTT.

The rearrangement links TRBV24-1 to TRBJ2-1; 7 nucleotides match TRBD2. Germline loops: CDR1 KGHDR, CDR2 SFDVKD. Germline trimming cut 4 bases from V and 5 bases from J; bases unmatched to any gene: 1. The CDR3 extends over 13 amino acids. The CDR3 DNA sequence: TGTGCCACCAGTGAAGGGACTAACAATGAGCAGTTCTTC. It yields the protein CATSEGTNNEQFF.

This clone has more than one count but fewer than ten. This chain links TRBV3-1 (or the pseudogene TRBV3-2) with TRBJ1-1; D is undetermined. The CDR3 has 13 residues. V was clipped by 0 bases and J by 7 bases, with 9 bases between them. The V gene's germline CDR1 is LGHDT and CDR2 YNNKEL (reference sequence). The CDR3 bases are TGTGCCAGCAGCCAAGAGGGCGGGAGTGAAGCTTTCTTT. This sequence encodes CASSQEGGSEAFF.

The chain employs TRBV19 and TRBJ2-5, with D possibly being TRBD2 (5 bases). The germline CDR1 and CDR2 sequences are LNHDA and SQIVND (reference sequence). V lost 5 bases and J 1 base, leaving 8 bases between the germline ends. The CDR3 is made up of 13 amino acids. The CDR3 protein is CASSPTSQETQYF. The CDR3 DNA sequence: TGTGCCAGTAGTCCCACTAGCCAAGAGACCCAGTACTTC.

The CDR3 region has the DNA TGTGCCAGCAGCTTGTTAGGACTAGCCGTAAGACTTGGTAACAATGAGCAGTTCTTC. It yields the protein CASSLLGLAVRLGNNEQFF. J is TRBJ2-1 and V is TRBV7-2; 8 bases line up with TRBD2. This CDR3 is 19 amino acids long. Trimming removed 3 bases from V and 5 bases from J; junction bases left unmatched: 18. In germline, CDR1 is SGHTA, CDR2 FQGNSA.

This chain uses TRBV3-1 (or the pseudogene TRBV3-2) with TRBJ1-2; the D gene is possibly TRBD1 (6 bases). V gave up 5 bases and J gave up 6 bases, with 16 bases separating them. There are 14 residues in the CDR3. Germline V gene sequence: CDR1 LGHDT, CDR2 YNNKEL (reference sequence). CDR3: CASSSTGTPNGYTF. The CDR3 region has the DNA TGTGCCAGCAGCTCGACCGGGACACCAAATGGCTACACCTTC.

The genes are TRBV27 and TRBJ1-6; TRBD1 matches at 8 bases. The CDR3 is made up of 15 amino acids. Trimming cost V 6 bases and J 6 bases; bases outside gene matches: 7. Looked up from germline, CDR1 is MNHEY and CDR2 is SMNVEV (reference sequence). The CDR3 loop is CASSPFDRGNSPLHF. Written as DNA, the CDR3 is TGTGCCAGCAGCCCTTTTGACAGGGGTAATTCACCCCTCCACTTT.

This clone was seen just once. The chain employs TRBV12-5 and TRBJ1-6, with D possibly being TRBD1 (6 bases). V dropped 6 bases and J dropped 10 bases, with 10 bases sitting between them. The length of the CDR3 is 12 residues. Germline V CDR1 and CDR2: LGHNT, FRNRAP. CDR3 in DNA: TGTGCTAGTGGACAGGGAGACTCACCCCTCCACTTT. Residues: CASGQGDSPLHF.

The V and J genes are TRBV6-4 and TRBJ2-4; 8 bases fit TRBD2. The V and J ends lost 2 bases and 2 bases, in that order; junction bases with no gene match: 8. This CDR3 spans 17 amino acids. Germline V gene lookup returns CDR1 MRHNA and CDR2 SNTAGT. CDR3 coding DNA: TGTGCCAGCAGTGACAGGGAAAAGCGGGAGTCCAAAAACATTCAGTACTTC. Translation gives CASSDREKRESKNIQYF.

The CDR3, as DNA: TGTGCCAGCAGCTTCCTAGCGGGGGGACCCTCCTACAATGAGCAGTTCTTC. As protein: CASSFLAGGPSYNEQFF. The rearrangement links TRBV5-6 to TRBJ2-1; TRBD2 agrees at 11 bases. The CDR3 has 17 amino acids. V shed 2 bases and J 0 bases; nucleotides not matched to a gene: 4. Germline V gives CDR1 SGHDT, CDR2 YYEEEE.

This sequence joins TRBV11-3 and TRBJ2-1, with TRBD2 matching over 9 bases. This CDR3 is 12 amino acids long. The ends lost 5 bases at V and 15 bases at J; junction bases unmatched: 8. Germline CDR1 and CDR2: SGHNT and YENEEA. DNA of the CDR3: TGTGCCAGCAGCGGACGAAGCGGGGGGCCGTTCTTC. Amino acid sequence: CASSGRSGGPFF.

This clone was seen once. The V and J genes are TRBV9 and TRBJ2-7; TRBD1 might be the D (6 bases). CDR3 size: 13 residues. The germline CDR1 and CDR2 sequences are SGDLS and YYNGEE. The germline V and J ends were trimmed by 0 bases and 7 bases, with 11 bases remaining between them. The CDR3 spells CASSVVSQGEQYF. DNA of the CDR3: TGTGCCAGCAGCGTAGTGTCCCAGGGGGAGCAGTACTTC.

The chain's CDR3 is CASSYSQLYGYTF. The CDR3 bases are TGTGCCAGCAGTTATTCCCAACTCTATGGCTACACCTTC. The chain joins TRBV6-2 or TRBV6-3 to TRBJ1-2; D call uncertain. Germline CDR1 and CDR2: MNHEY and SVGEGT. This CDR3 contains 13 residues. V was pared by 3 bases and J by 4 bases, with 9 bases between.

The CDR3 sequence: CASSVGEADDAETQYF. The CDR3 nucleotides read TGTGCCAGCAGCGTAGGGGAGGCCGACGACGCTGAGACCCAGTACTTC. V and J are TRBV9 and TRBJ2-5; TRBD2 is a possible D gene (6 bases). The ends were cut back, 0 bases at V and 5 bases at J, with 17 bases in the middle. The CDR3 extends over 16 amino acids. Germline V gene lookup returns CDR1 SGDLS and CDR2 YYNGEE.

The chain recombines TRBV5-1 with TRBJ1-4, with TRBD1 matching over 10 bases. This CDR3 has 13 amino acids. Germline V CDR1 and CDR2: SGHRS, YFSETQ. The V and J ends lost 5 bases and 6 bases, in that order; junction bases with no gene match: 1. The CDR3 nucleotides are TGCGCCAGCAGTGACAGGGGGCATGAAAAACTGTTTTTT. Translating it yields CASSDRGHEKLFF.

This chain links TRBV6-6 with TRBJ2-5, with TRBD1 matching over 7 bases. Per germline, CDR1 MNHNY and CDR2 SVGAGI (reference sequence). This CDR3 contains 16 residues. V was clipped by 0 bases and J by 1 base; unmatched bases: 5. CDR3 nucleotides: TGTGCCAGCAGTTACTCGGGACAGCCACCCCAAGAGACCCAGTACTTC. Its translation is CASSYSGQPPQETQYF.